Presented here are 24 T cell receptor beta chains from one specimen sequenced in a study of T cell responses to AZD1222 COVID-19 vaccine (dated by TCRdb to 2020 to 2023). Libraries were prepared through the immunoSEQ multiplex PCR assay. The source is immuneACCESS, and TCRdb retained only in-frame sequences with V and J called. Part of the clones is not carried over; for the studies checked, unresolved V genes explain less than half of this, and the remainder is unexplained. This sample lists 130,000 to 150,000 clones; approximately 89% were detected once. The ten largest clones represent 3% to 4% of the sample. Sample time point, as interpreted from the label and publication: baseline before first vaccination. The treatment or condition label of this sample denotes: meningococcal conjugate vaccine given as trial control. The sample in question was peripheral blood, obtained on day 0 of MenACWY control vaccination. The source is an adult in good health.

V is TRBV28 and J is TRBJ2-1, with 10 bases identical to TRBD2. Germline loops: CDR1 MDHEN, CDR2 SYDVKM. This CDR3 comprises 13 residues. V lost 3 bases to trimming and J lost 14 bases; unmatched junction nucleotides: 7. The DNA of the CDR3 is TGTGCCAGCAGTTTCCGGCTAGCGGGAGTCGAGTTCTTC. Protein product: CASSFRLAGVEFF.

The chain's CDR3 is CASSQVAGTTEAFF. In DNA form, the CDR3 reads TGTGCCAGCAGCCAAGTAGCAGGGACCACTGAAGCTTTCTTT. J is TRBJ1-1 and V is TRBV3-1 (or the pseudogene TRBV3-2); D perhaps matches TRBD1 (5 bases). Germline V CDR1 and CDR2: LGHDT, YNNKEL (reference sequence). This CDR3 is built from 14 residues. V was clipped by 1 base and J by 4 bases, with 10 bases between them.

This chain uses TRBV6-1 with TRBJ1-1; perhaps TRBD1 as D (6 bases). Trimming left V 2 bases short and J 3 bases short, with 19 bases between. The germline V gene has CDR1 MNHNS and CDR2 SASEGT. The CDR3 totals 17 residues. In DNA form, the CDR3 reads TGTGCCAGCAGTGAACCCGAGAAGCGGACAGAGTACACTGAAGCTTTCTTT. Translation gives CASSEPEKRTEYTEAFF.

The J gene is TRBJ2-4, the V gene TRBV5-4; 11 nucleotides match TRBD1. In germline, CDR1 is SGHNT, CDR2 YYREEE (reference sequence). The CDR3 loop spans 15 amino acids. V lost 4 bases to trimming and J lost 7 bases; unmatched junction nucleotides: 7. As DNA, the CDR3 is TGTGCCAGCAGCGGCGGACAGGGGGCCATGAACATTCAGTACTTC. Its protein is CASSGGQGAMNIQYF.

V gene TRBV19 combines with J gene TRBJ1-4; no firm D call. V lost 7 bases and J lost 5, with 5 bases in between. This CDR3 has 11 amino acids. The germline CDR1 and CDR2 sequences are LNHDA and SQIVND (reference sequence). The CDR3 loop reads CASTVNEKLFF. The CDR3 nucleotides read TGTGCCAGTACAGTAAATGAAAAACTGTTTTTT.

Only a few counts were recorded for this clone. This chain connects TRBV5-6 to TRBJ2-1; TRBD2 matches at 11 bases. The trim removed 4 bases at V and 3 bases at J, leaving 3 bases unmatched. The length of the CDR3 is 15 residues. Germline V gives CDR1 SGHDT, CDR2 YYEEEE. The CDR3 coding sequence is TGTGCCAGCAGCCTGGGACTAGCGGTCTACAATGAGCAGTTCTTC. As protein: CASSLGLAVYNEQFF.

The chain has TRBV29-1 and TRBJ1-1; 8 bases are a match to TRBD1. Germline V lookup: CDR1 SQVTM, CDR2 ANQGSEA. V lost 5 bases to trimming and J lost 1 base; unmatched junction nucleotides: 12. This CDR3 has 16 residues. The CDR3 loop is CSVMNYPGTGNTEAFF. CDR3 DNA: TGCAGCGTTATGAACTACCCCGGGACAGGGAACACTGAAGCTTTCTTT.

J is TRBJ2-7 and V is TRBV27; possibly TRBD2 for D (6 bases). The CDR3 has 13 residues. V gave up 5 bases and J gave up 5 bases, with 13 bases separating them. From germline, CDR1 is MNHEY and CDR2 SMNVEV (reference sequence). CDR3 bases: TGTGCCAGCAGTCAAACTCGGGGGAACGAGCAGTACTTC. This gives the protein CASSQTRGNEQYF.

The chain recombines TRBV20-1 with TRBJ1-2, with a weak D call TRBD1 (5 bases). The germline CDR1 and CDR2 sequences are DFQATT and SNEGSKA (reference sequence). V dropped 7 bases and J dropped 8 bases, with 11 bases sitting between them. The CDR3 runs 10 residues. For the CDR3, the DNA is TGCAGTGTAAGGGGTCGCGGCTACACCTTC. This codes for CSVRGRGYTF.

V usage is TRBV19 and J usage is TRBJ2-1, with 9 nucleotides matching TRBD2. This CDR3 has 14 residues. Germline lookup yields CDR1 LNHDA and CDR2 SQIVND (reference sequence). The trim removed 2 bases at V and 6 bases at J, leaving 2 bases unmatched. As DNA, the CDR3 is TGTGCCAGTAGTATACTAGCGGGGAGCAATGAGCAGTTCTTC. Its translation: CASSILAGSNEQFF.

The chain links TRBV28 to TRBJ1-3, with D hard to call. CDR1 MDHEN and CDR2 SYDVKM come from the germline V gene. V was cut by 10 bases and J by 0 bases, with 7 bases left in between. This CDR3 region has 12 residues. CDR3 bases: TGTGCCACCAGGTCCTCTGGAAACACCATATATTTT. Translating it yields CATRSSGNTIYF.

The chain links TRBV5-1 to TRBJ2-1, with D maybe TRBD1 (5 bases). Germline CDR1 SGHRS, CDR2 YFSETQ. Trimming removed 2 bases from V and 3 bases from J, with 9 bases in between. The CDR3 runs to 14 residues. The DNA of the CDR3 is TGCGCCAGCAGCTTAGGCCAGGGCTACAATGAGCAGTTCTTC. Its translation is CASSLGQGYNEQFF.

The V and J genes are TRBV30 and TRBJ2-1, with D unresolved. In germline, CDR1 is GTSNPN, CDR2 SVGIG (reference sequence). V lost 1 base and J 0 bases, leaving 1 base between the germline ends. The CDR3 extends over 12 amino acids. CDR3 sequence: CAWSGSYNEQFF. The CDR3 DNA sequence: TGTGCCTGGAGTGGCTCCTACAATGAGCAGTTCTTC.

The chain carries TRBV3-1 (or the pseudogene TRBV3-2) and TRBJ2-5, with D hard to call. This CDR3 spans 12 amino acids. Germline CDR1 reads LGHDT; CDR2 reads YNNKEL (reference sequence). The germline V and J ends were trimmed by 0 bases and 7 bases, with 6 bases remaining between them. The CDR3 DNA sequence: TGTGCCAGCAGCCAAGATGGGTGGACCCAGTACTTC. Amino acids: CASSQDGWTQYF.

V gene TRBV10-3 combines with J gene TRBJ2-1; TRBD1 aligns across 9 bases. J gave up 7 bases and V 0 bases, and 10 bases lay outside the gene matches. This CDR3 spans 17 amino acids. Germline V gene data show CDR1 as ENHRY and CDR2 as SYGVKD. CDR3 amino acids: CAISESWNRGLLNEQFF. The CDR3 DNA is TGTGCCATCAGTGAGTCGTGGAACAGGGGGCTATTGAATGAGCAGTTCTTC.

The chain carries TRBV5-1 and TRBJ1-1; D might be TRBD1 (6 bases). Germline-derived CDR1 and CDR2 are SGHRS and YFSETQ. CDR3 size: 15 residues. The V end was cut by 3 bases, the J end by 1 base, with 13 bases between. CDR3 DNA sequence: TGCGCCAGCAGCTCATTACAGGGTTCGAACACTGAAGCTTTCTTT. Protein: CASSSLQGSNTEAFF.

This sequence joins TRBV20-1 and TRBJ2-3; D is perhaps TRBD1 (6 bases). The CDR3 loop spans 14 amino acids. Per the germline V gene, CDR1 is DFQATT and CDR2 is SNEGSKA (reference sequence). The V end was cut by 3 bases, the J end by 4 bases, with 14 bases between. The CDR3 reads CSASGRGAPDTQYF. In DNA, the CDR3 is TGCAGTGCTAGTGGCAGGGGCGCCCCAGATACGCAGTATTTT.

This chain connects TRBV6-5 to TRBJ1-1, with 7 positions matching TRBD1. Germline-derived CDR1 and CDR2 are MNHEY and SVGAGI. The CDR3 runs 14 residues. The trim removed 0 bases at V and 3 bases at J, leaving 1 base unmatched. The CDR3 coding sequence is TGTGCCAGCAGTTACTCAGGGGGCGACACTGAAGCTTTCTTT. Protein: CASSYSGGDTEAFF.

V is TRBV12-3 or TRBV12-4 and J is TRBJ2-7; 7 nucleotides align to TRBD1. J lost 7 bases, V lost 5 bases, and 5 bases had no gene match. This CDR3 is 12 amino acids long. The CDR3, as DNA: TGTGCCAGCAGTCGGGACAGTGGGGAGCAGTACTTC. Protein product: CASSRDSGEQYF.

V is TRBV6-1 and J is TRBJ1-2; D is perhaps TRBD1 (5 bases). This CDR3 is built from 14 residues. Germline V CDR1 and CDR2: MNHNS, SASEGT. V was cut by 0 bases and J by 7 bases, with 12 bases left in between. CDR3 sequence reads: CASSEAWGSGGYTF. The CDR3, as DNA: TGTGCCAGCAGTGAAGCGTGGGGCTCGGGTGGCTACACCTTC.

The CDR3 is CASSQEWEWGRAVNTGELFF. For the CDR3, the DNA is TGCGCCAGCAGCCAAGAATGGGAGTGGGGCAGGGCGGTGAACACCGGGGAGCTGTTTTTT. This chain connects TRBV4-1 to TRBJ2-2; D may match TRBD1 or TRBD2 (5 bases each). Germline-derived CDR1 and CDR2 are MGHRA and YSYEKL. The CDR3 spans 20 residues. Between the trimmed V and J ends, which lost 0 bases and 1 base, there was a span of 21 bases.

The CDR3 coding sequence is TGTGCCACCAGTGATTTACCGGGTCTATCCTACAATGAGCAGTTCTTC. It is translated as CATSDLPGLSYNEQFF. The chain uses TRBV24-1 and TRBJ2-1, with D uncertain. With 1 base removed from V and 1 base from J, the gap between germline ends came to 10 bases. Germline CDR1 KGHDR, CDR2 SFDVKD. There are 16 residues in the CDR3.

The CDR3 loop reads CASSLIEGEVTEAFF. The DNA for the CDR3 is TGCGCCAGCAGCTTGATCGAGGGAGAGGTCACTGAAGCTTTCTTT. This chain uses TRBV5-1 with TRBJ1-1; D ambiguous. Germline-derived CDR1 and CDR2 are SGHRS and YFSETQ. CDR3 length equals 15 residues. V was clipped by 1 base and J by 4 bases, with 14 bases between them.

V and J are TRBV7-9 and TRBJ1-4, with D uncertain. Germline values: CDR1 SEHNR, CDR2 FQNEAQ (reference sequence). The germline V and J ends were trimmed by 5 bases and 7 bases, with 11 bases remaining between them. CDR3 length: 13 residues. The CDR3 DNA is TGTGCCAGCAGCCCCGACGCGAGTGAAAAACTGTTTTTT. Encoded protein: CASSPDASEKLFF.